The clone carrying this T cell receptor beta chain was observed at least ten times. Its antigen is as yet unknown. The CDR3 is 17 residues long. Trimming took 1 base from V and 3 from J; bases not matched to a gene: 8. Germline V lookup: CDR1 SGHTA, CDR2 FQGNSA. This specimen belongs to a study of T cell repertoires in cytomegalovirus infection. Study information: Public TCR beta signatures indicated both CMV infection and matching HLA type.

Using its own MiXCR run on the reads, TCRdb lists one record per CDR3 protein. The repertoire holds about 890,000 distinct CDR3 sequences, approximately 31% seen once, with around an eighth in the top ten. General study results and limits: It was HLA-C-restricted CMV-specific TCR beta clonotypes that dominated the response ex vivo.

The V gene is TRBV7-2, the J gene TRBJ2-3; 9 nucleotides match TRBD1. Source: cultured CD8+ T cells from PBMCs, taken from culture after CMV antigen stimulation. The TCR was taken from a human donor in good health (CMV status not recorded). Some clones in this sample may be carry-over from other donors' samples. CDR3 in DNA: TGTGCCAGCAGCTTAGTTGGGCCGGGACAGGGTACAGATACGCAGTATTTT. Translating gives CASSLVGPGQGTDTQYF.